The rows below give T cell receptor beta chains drawn from one sample of a study of CD8+CD57+ T cells in acquired aplastic anemia. TCRdb reprocessed the reads via MiXCR and lists one record per CDR3 protein. The data show roughly 190,000 distinct CDR3 sequences, with around half seen just once and about 16% held by the top ten. Sequenced material: sorted CD4+, CD8+, or CD8+CD57+ T cells (not recorded which) from PBMCs. The receptors were sampled from a human donor in good health, serving as a control. Each CDR3 is given with its conserved first and last residue. Each record gives: V gene, J gene, CDR3 protein.

TRBV5-1	TRBJ2-3	CASSPRLAGGSSTDTQYF
TRBV11-1	TRBJ1-1	CASSAVGTEAFF
TRBV20-1	TRBJ1-6	CSALRTGIYNSPLHF
TRBV2	TRBJ1-3	CASSEGDRPRNTIYF
TRBV7-9	TRBJ2-1	CASSDRQGATNEQFF
TRBV7-3	TRBJ1-4	CASSLTGGEKLFF
TRBV3-1	TRBJ1-1	CASSPQGPQNTEAFF
TRBV19	TRBJ2-5	CASSMYNQETQYF
TRBV5-1	TRBJ2-7	CASSPLTENEQYF
TRBV15	TRBJ2-7	CATSRGQGFYEQYF
TRBV11-2	TRBJ2-7	CASSLSGQTYEQYF
TRBV5-1	TRBJ2-5	CASSLGTITAETQYF
TRBV7-9	TRBJ1-6	CASSPVGGGGVGSPLHF
TRBV20-1	TRBJ2-7	CSAVSGRESYEQYF
TRBV20-1	TRBJ2-7	CSASLGAGTYEQYF
TRBV5-1	TRBJ2-5	CASSLLITGLGQETQYF
TRBV12-3/TRBV12-4	TRBJ2-5	CASSLTGVVGETQYF
TRBV19	TRBJ2-7	CASSIILSGRRRTGGIYEQYF
TRBV10-3	TRBJ2-1	CAISPGLAGNEQFF
TRBV11-2	TRBJ2-7	CASEEAGLVHEQYF